The 13 T cell receptor beta chains reported below all come from one sample, sequenced in a study of T cell responses to AZD1222 COVID-19 vaccine. Profiled with immunoSEQ multiplex PCR; TCRdb holds only in-frame clones, not every one. The data hold 95,000 to 150,000 clones, with 92% observed a single time. The sequenced sample was peripheral blood, obtained on day 0 of AZD1222 vaccination. The source is an adult in good health.

The rearrangement joins TRBV12-3 or TRBV12-4 to TRBJ1-6; no reliable D call. Trimming removed 3 bases at V and 7 bases at J, with 4 bases between. The CDR3 length is 12 residues. This chain's CDR3 is CASSFPNSPLHF. In DNA, the CDR3 is TGTGCCAGCAGTTTTCCAAATTCACCCCTCCACTTT.

The genes are TRBV27 and TRBJ2-3; 14 bases are shared with TRBD2. From germline, CDR1 is MNHEY and CDR2 SMNVEV (reference sequence). The CDR3 covers 16 residues. The J segment lost 5 bases and the V segment lost 3 bases, leaving 4 bases of the junction unmatched. CDR3 DNA: TGTGCCAGCAGTTTGACTAGCGGGAGGGCCTTAGATACGCAGTATTTT. This codes for CASSLTSGRALDTQYF.

V gene TRBV30 combines with J gene TRBJ1-2; 9 bases map to TRBD1. Germline V CDR1 and CDR2: GTSNPN, SVGIG (reference sequence). After removal of 2 bases from V and 7 bases from J, the junction contained 5 bases not matched to a gene. This CDR3 comprises 13 residues. CDR3 residues: CAWSTGQGLGYTF. CDR3 sequence (DNA): TGTGCCTGGAGTACGGGACAGGGCCTTGGCTACACCTTC.

This chain connects TRBV9 to TRBJ2-1, with 7 bases fitting TRBD2. Per germline, CDR1 SGDLS and CDR2 YYNGEE. The CDR3 has 15 amino acids. With V trimmed by 3 bases and J by 5 bases, 8 bases remained unmatched. CDR3 nucleotide sequence: TGTGCCAGCAGCGAGCGTAGCGGGCTTCACAATGAGCAGTTCTTC. This encodes CASSERSGLHNEQFF.

The chain employs TRBV2 and TRBJ1-6; 7 bases fit TRBD1. The CDR3 runs 17 residues. The germline gives CDR1 SNHLY, CDR2 FYNNEI. Unmatched junction bases numbered 8, after V lost 6 bases and J lost 0 bases. The chain's CDR3 is CASSPGTAYSYNSPLHF. The DNA for the CDR3 is TGTGCCAGCAGCCCCGGGACAGCATACTCCTATAATTCACCCCTCCACTTT.

This CDR3 reads CASSWPQGRSNTGELFF. The CDR3 DNA sequence: TGCGCCAGCAGCTGGCCACAGGGGCGCAGTAACACCGGGGAGCTGTTTTTT. The chain combines TRBV5-1 with TRBJ2-2; 7 bases map to TRBD1. V shed 3 bases and J 2 bases; nucleotides not matched to a gene: 10. Germline CDR1 SGHRS, CDR2 YFSETQ. The CDR3 spans 17 residues. The full variable domain, completed using reference TRBV5-1 and TRBJ2-2, is KAGVTQTPRYLIKTRGQQVTLSCSPISGHRSVSWYQQTPGQGLQFLFEYFSETQRNKGNFPGRFSGRQFSNSRSEMNVSTLELGDSALYLCASSWPQGRSNTGELFFGEGSRLTVL.

This clone has just one count. The V gene is TRBV7-9, the J gene TRBJ2-1; 7 bases are a match to TRBD2. CDR1 SEHNR and CDR2 FQNEAQ come from the germline V gene (reference sequence). Trimming at V came to 4 bases and at J to 7 bases, leaving 7 bases not matched to a gene. The CDR3 contains 14 residues. The CDR3 protein is CASSSRTRRNEQFF. The CDR3 bases are TGTGCCAGCAGCTCAAGGACTAGGCGAAATGAGCAGTTCTTC.

The rearrangement links TRBV2 to TRBJ2-5, with D perhaps matching TRBD1 (6 bases). V was clipped by 6 bases and J by 3 bases, with 11 bases between them. Germline CDR1 SNHLY, CDR2 FYNNEI. CDR3 length: 13 residues. CDR3 in DNA: TGTGCCAGCAGGACAGGAACCGAAGAGACCCAGTACTTC. Protein product: CASRTGTEETQYF. Filled out from reference TRBV2 and TRBJ2-5, the complete variable domain reads EPEVTQTPSHQVTQMGQEVILRCVPISNHLYFYWYRQILGQKVEFLVSFYNNEISEKSEIFDDQFSVERPDGSNFTLKIRSTKLEDSAMYFCASRTGTEETQYFGPGTRLLVL.

The rearrangement links TRBV11-3 to TRBJ1-1, with D hard to call. The CDR3 has 13 amino acids. Germline V gives CDR1 SGHNT, CDR2 YENEEA. V was cut by 3 bases and J by 0 bases, with 5 bases left in between. As DNA, the CDR3 is TGTGCCAGCAGCTTTTCACTGAACACTGAAGCTTTCTTT. Translation gives CASSFSLNTEAFF.

CDR3 DNA sequence: TGTGCCAGCAGCTCCGACCGGGGTGAAGCTTTCTTT. It codes for CASSSDRGEAFF. This sequence joins TRBV11-2 and TRBJ1-1; D is unclear. V lost 4 bases to trimming and J lost 7 bases, with 10 bases between them. The CDR3 is 12 amino acids. In germline, CDR1 is SGHAT, CDR2 FQNNGV.

This rearrangement joins TRBV24-1 to TRBJ1-2; D is undetermined. The CDR3 is made up of 12 amino acids. V was clipped by 3 bases and J by 5 bases, with 6 bases between them. Germline V CDR1 and CDR2: KGHDR, SFDVKD. CDR3 nucleotides: TGTGCCACCAGTGATGCACAGTATGGCTACACCTTC. Amino acid sequence: CATSDAQYGYTF.

This chain connects TRBV9 to TRBJ1-4; D is perhaps TRBD1 (6 bases). The CDR3 spans 14 residues. V lost 4 bases and J lost 5, with 12 bases in between. CDR1 and CDR2 (germline): SGDLS, YYNGEE. CDR3 DNA: TGTGCCAGCAGCCCGGGACAAAGAAATGAAAAACTGTTTTTT. This encodes CASSPGQRNEKLFF.

The V gene is TRBV3-1 (or the pseudogene TRBV3-2), the J gene TRBJ2-1; a possible D gene is TRBD2 (6 bases). CDR1 and CDR2 (germline): LGHDT, YNNKEL (reference sequence). V was clipped by 0 bases and J by 3 bases, with 18 bases between them. The length of the CDR3 is 18 residues. The CDR3 DNA reads as TGTGCCAGCAGCCAAGATCTCGGGGGAGGCCTTATCTACAATGAGCAGTTCTTC. This sequence encodes CASSQDLGGGLIYNEQFF.